This T cell receptor beta chain came from a study of hypomethylating agent response in myelodysplastic syndrome. As for the study in general: Either azacitidine (about 70% of the 11) or decitabine (3 of 11) was given.

Original analysis: Previously reported viral-epitope specificity per VDJdb covered around 1.5% of 168,753 unique clonotypes. TCRdb keeps only in-frame clones here, not all; method: immunoSEQ multiplex PCR. From that table come the V and J calls and clone size; the DNA was used to work out D and trimming. In the table there are some 3,100 clones, 75% to 85% of which are singletons. The CDR3 runs to 16 residues. Deletions cut 4 bases from V and 2 bases from J, with 18 bases between. Germline V gene lookup returns CDR1 SGHRS and CDR2 YFSETQ. The sequence derives from a human donor with myelodysplastic syndrome. Sequenced here: bone marrow, sampled before or after starting hypomethylating agent treatment for myelodysplastic syndrome (not recorded which). This chain uses TRBV5-1 with TRBJ2-5; D gene uncertain. The CDR3 bases are TGCGCCAGCAGCCACCAGGAAAGGGAAATACAAGAGACCCAGTACTTC. Protein sequence: CASSHQEREIQETQYF.